This T cell receptor beta chain was sequenced during a study of human T cells and chemical hapten exposure. Broader study findings: Donors were affected by alopecia, so their immune reaction might vary from that of healthy individuals.

Time point specified: pre-sensitization, week 0. Sample treatment: therapeutic diphenylcyclopropenone sensitization with weekly scalp DPC. The germline CDR1 and CDR2 sequences are PRHDT and FYEKMQ (reference sequence). This CDR3 has 14 amino acids. Trimming shortened V by 3 bases and J by 3 bases, and 10 bases separated the two germline ends. The table lists this clonotype with many counts. Antigen specificity is unknown. Individual cDNA molecules received unique molecular identifiers in the library. TCRdb called the RACE reads again in MiXCR, with one record for every CDR3 protein. The repertoire holds around 350,000 distinct CDR3 sequences, with about 5% as singletons.

The chain carries TRBV13 and TRBJ2-3; a possible D gene is TRBD2 (6 bases). The sample here was whole blood, taken in connection with sensitization to the hapten diphenylcyclopropenone (DPC). The clonotype originates from a woman aged 18-29 years with alopecia areata. Some clones in this sample may be carry-over from other donors' samples. CDR3 sequence: CASSFGLPTDTQYF. CDR3 sequence (DNA): TGTGCCAGCAGCTTCGGACTACCGACAGATACGCAGTATTTT.